A single sample gave rise to the 15 T cell receptor beta chains below, sequenced in a study of blood T cell repertoires in COVID-19. Produced via immunoSEQ multiplex PCR; TCRdb's table is partial and in-frame only. The profile shows roughly 150,000 clones, approximately 85% of them singletons. Sequencing was done on a sample of peripheral blood. Source of these receptors: a man aged 45-65 years with acute or convalescent COVID-19.

CDR3 loop: CASSSPDRPAQVPQYF. The DNA of the CDR3 is TGTGCCAGCAGCTCCCCCGACAGACCGGCCCAGGTCCCCCAGTACTTC. V gene TRBV5-5 combines with J gene TRBJ2-5; perhaps TRBD1 as D (5 bases). Germline lookup yields CDR1 SGHKS and CDR2 YYEKEE (reference sequence). The CDR3 consists of 16 residues. V was pared by 3 bases and J by 9 bases, with 24 bases between.

This clone was seen only once. The CDR3 DNA reads as TGTGCCAGCTCACCACCGTCGGGATCTTCTGGAAACACCATATATTTT. This encodes CASSPPSGSSGNTIYF. The chain is built from TRBV18 and TRBJ1-3; the D is unclear. This CDR3 is 16 amino acids long. CDR1 and CDR2 from the germline V gene are KGHSH and LQKENI. V was trimmed by 0 bases and J by 1 base, leaving 10 bases between them. Drawing the rest from reference TRBV18 and TRBJ1-3, the complete variable domain is NAGVMQNPRHLVRRRGQEARLRCSPMKGHSHVYWYRQLPEEGLKFMVYLQKENIIDESGMPKERFSAEFPKEGPSILRIQQVVRGDSAAYFCASSPPSGSSGNTIYFGEGSWLTVV.

V is TRBV5-1 and J is TRBJ1-2; D is undetermined. The CDR3 is made up of 13 amino acids. Germline CDR1 SGHRS, CDR2 YFSETQ. V dropped 4 bases and J dropped 2 bases, with 9 bases sitting between them. The CDR3 bases are TGCGCCAGCAGCCGCGACACCAACTATGGCTACACCTTC. Protein product: CASSRDTNYGYTF.

The chain has TRBV11-3 and TRBJ2-5; TRBD1 agrees at 8 bases. Germline-derived CDR1 and CDR2 are SGHNT and YENEEA. CDR3 length: 14 amino acids. The junction had 10 bases not matched to a gene; V was cut back by 6 bases and J by 7 bases. The CDR3 reads CASSSDQGAGTQYF. CDR3 coding DNA: TGTGCCAGCAGTTCTGATCAGGGGGCAGGGACCCAGTACTTC. The variable domain in full, completed from reference TRBV11-3 and TRBJ2-5, reads EAGVVQSPRYKIIEKKQPVAFWCNPISGHNTLYWYLQNLGQGPELLIRYENEEAVDDSQLPKDRFSAERLKGVDSTLKIQPAELGDSAVYLCASSSDQGAGTQYFGPGTRLLVL.

The chain carries TRBV2 and TRBJ2-3; TRBD2 aligns across 9 bases. The V segment lost 8 bases and the J segment 6 bases; nucleotides outside the gene matches: 15. From germline, CDR1 is SNHLY and CDR2 FYNNEI. This CDR3 comprises 16 residues. The CDR3 loop reads CASVGGRESQADTQYF. The DNA of the CDR3 is TGTGCCAGCGTTGGCGGGAGGGAATCCCAGGCGGATACGCAGTATTTT.

This clone turned up a few times. The CDR3 DNA reads TGTGCCAGCAGCCGTTACAGGGCCCGGAATCAGCCCCAGCATTTT. Amino acid sequence: CASSRYRARNQPQHF. This sequence joins TRBV14 and TRBJ1-5; possibly TRBD1 for D (6 bases). The V and J ends lost 4 bases and 4 bases respectively, with 14 bases between them. From germline, CDR1 is SGHDN and CDR2 FVKESK. The CDR3 is made up of 15 amino acids. Drawing the rest from reference TRBV14 and TRBJ1-5, the complete variable domain is EAGVTQFPSHSVIEKGQTVTLRCDPISGHDNLYWYRRVMGKEIKFLLHFVKESKQDESGMPNNRFLAERTGGTYSTLKVQPAELEDSGVYFCASSRYRARNQPQHFGDGTRLSIL.

The gene calls are TRBV5-1 and TRBJ1-1; 10 bases fit TRBD1. Germline V gene data show CDR1 as SGHRS and CDR2 as YFSETQ. The J segment lost 4 bases and the V segment lost 4 bases, leaving 10 bases of the junction unmatched. The CDR3 totals 16 residues. The CDR3 sequence: CASSPHGTGESTEAFF. CDR3 coding DNA: TGCGCCAGCAGCCCCCACGGGACAGGGGAAAGCACTGAAGCTTTCTTT.

The chain combines TRBV6-5 with TRBJ1-2, with D unresolved. The V gene's germline CDR1 is MNHEY and CDR2 SVGAGI. V gave up 6 bases and J gave up 8 bases, with 16 bases separating them. The CDR3 extends over 13 amino acids. Written as DNA, the CDR3 is TGTGCCAGCAGGTTAGAACTCGGTTCGGGCTACACCTTC. The encoded protein is CASRLELGSGYTF.

The CDR3 coding sequence is TGTGCCAGCAGCAGAACCGGGACAGGGAATTCACCCCTCCACTTT. This translates into CASSRTGTGNSPLHF. V gene TRBV5-6 combines with J gene TRBJ1-6; the match to TRBD1 covers 9 bases. The CDR3 extends over 15 amino acids. The junction had 6 bases not matched to a gene; V was cut back by 4 bases and J by 7 bases. Germline CDR1 SGHDT, CDR2 YYEEEE.

V gene TRBV4-1 combines with J gene TRBJ2-7, with D maybe TRBD1 (5 bases). Germline CDR1 is MGHRA and CDR2 is YSYEKL. The CDR3 is 16 residues long. Deletions cut 8 bases from V and 1 base from J, with 21 bases between. CDR3 in DNA: TGCGCCAGCTCCTCCTCCGCCGGAGACAGATCCTACGAGCAGTACTTC. Its protein is CASSSSAGDRSYEQYF.

The CDR3: CASSLTLGVGREKNGYTF. The CDR3 DNA reads TGTGCCAGCAGTTTAACCCTCGGCGTAGGCAGGGAAAAGAATGGCTACACCTTC. This chain uses TRBV28 with TRBJ1-2, with D possibly being TRBD1 (5 bases). In germline, CDR1 is MDHEN, CDR2 SYDVKM. Between the trimmed V and J ends, which lost 2 bases and 6 bases, there was a span of 25 bases. CDR3 length: 18 amino acids.

The chain uses TRBV5-6 and TRBJ2-1; TRBD2 agrees at 8 bases. Trimming took 4 bases from V and 6 from J; bases not matched to a gene: 12. The germline gives CDR1 SGHDT, CDR2 YYEEEE. There are 16 residues in the CDR3. The CDR3 spells CASSAGWAGGGNEQFF. CDR3 DNA sequence: TGTGCCAGCAGCGCGGGTTGGGCGGGAGGTGGCAATGAGCAGTTCTTC. Full variable domain (missing parts from reference TRBV5-6 and TRBJ2-1): DAGVTQSPTHLIKTRGQQVTLRCSPKSGHDTVSWYQQALGQGPQFIFQYYEEEERQRGNFPDRFSGHQFPNYSSELNVNALLLGDSALYLCASSAGWAGGGNEQFFGPGTRLTVL.

The table lists this clone with a few counts. The chain carries TRBV25-1 and TRBJ1-6; no clear D. Germline V CDR1 and CDR2: MGHDK, SYGVNS. V lost 6 bases, J lost 7 bases, and 10 bases lay in between. This CDR3 has 13 amino acids. The CDR3 DNA is TGTGCCAGCAGCGCCCGGGAAAATTCACCCCTCCACTTT. Its protein product is CASSARENSPLHF.

The chain joins TRBV19 to TRBJ1-2; a possible D gene is TRBD1 (6 bases). The V end lost 5 bases, the J end lost 4 bases, and 11 bases lay between the germline ends. The CDR3 runs 13 residues. CDR1 is LNHDA, CDR2 SQIVND, per germline (reference sequence). CDR3 nucleotides: TGTGCCAGTAGTCCATTGGACAGCTATGGCTACACCTTC. Its protein is CASSPLDSYGYTF.

This clone was seen more than once but under ten times. The V and J genes are TRBV4-1 and TRBJ1-1; TRBD1 might be the D (6 bases). Germline V CDR1 and CDR2: MGHRA, YSYEKL. The CDR3 runs 16 residues. V was trimmed by 1 base and J by 0 bases, leaving 12 bases between them. The CDR3 is CASSQGIQGLNTEAFF. Here the CDR3 DNA reads TGCGCCAGCAGCCAAGGGATTCAGGGGTTGAACACTGAAGCTTTCTTT.